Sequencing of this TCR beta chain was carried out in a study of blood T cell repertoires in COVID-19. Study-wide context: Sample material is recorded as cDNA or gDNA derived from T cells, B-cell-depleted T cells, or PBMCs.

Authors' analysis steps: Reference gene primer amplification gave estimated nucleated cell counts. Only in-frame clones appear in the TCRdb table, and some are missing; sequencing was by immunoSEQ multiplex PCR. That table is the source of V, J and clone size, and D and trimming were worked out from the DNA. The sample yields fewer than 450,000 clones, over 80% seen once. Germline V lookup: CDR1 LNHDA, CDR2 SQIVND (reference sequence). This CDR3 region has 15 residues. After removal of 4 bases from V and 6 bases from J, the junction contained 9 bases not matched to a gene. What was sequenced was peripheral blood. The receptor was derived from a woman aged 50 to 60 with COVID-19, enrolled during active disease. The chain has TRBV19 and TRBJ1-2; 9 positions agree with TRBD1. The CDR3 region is CASSRPARTGDGYTF. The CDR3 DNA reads TGTGCCAGTAGTAGACCAGCCAGGACAGGGGATGGCTACACCTTC. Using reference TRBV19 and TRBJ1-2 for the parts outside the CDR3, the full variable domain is DGGITQSPKYLFRKEGQNVTLSCEQNLNHDAMYWYRQDPGQGLRLIYYSQIVNDFQKGDIAEGYSVSREKKESFPLTVTSAQKNPTAFYLCASSRPARTGDGYTFGSGTRLTVV.